The T cell receptor (beta chain) under discussion was sequenced for a study of T cells in Graves' hyperthyroidism and ophthalmopathy (dated by TCRdb to between 2017 and 2020). With respect to the entire study: Peripheral blood samples were taken at the time of initial diagnosis, prior to any treatment. A discovery cohort of roughly 100 patients, about 44 with Graves' ophthalmopathy and about 60 with stable Graves' hyperthyroidism, was used to find distinguishing TCR V-J signatures. According to the paper, TCR Vbeta CDR3 sequencing was carried out on 135 peripheral blood samples, which came from approximately 41 ophthalmopathy, fewer than 80 hyperthyroidism and approximately 17 progressor patients. The 100 discovery patients were randomly split 7:3 into training and test sets. Following sampling, methimazole starting at 30 mg daily was given to hyperthyroidism patients, and high-dose intravenous methylprednisolone was given to ophthalmopathy patients. The study also compared thyroid tissue and blood T-cell repertoires from more than 5 Graves' hyperthyroidism patients. Prospective prediction of ophthalmopathy was tested in an independent validation cohort of 18 hyperthyroidism patients and 17 patients who later progressed to ophthalmopathy. Broader findings and caveats from the paper: A 13 V-J signature model separated ophthalmopathy from stable hyperthyroidism, with approximately 87% sensitivity and 81.08% specificity in cross-validation and 80%/75% in testing. No statistical method was used to set the sample size in advance, and investigators knew the group allocation. During validation, the model predicted progression to ophthalmopathy a median of about 5.9 months ahead of onset, with around 65% sensitivity and roughly 75% specificity. Most expanded thyroid clonotypes (frequency above 0.001) were also detected in blood, a finding suggesting that blood repertoires may reflect thyroid immune responses.

This clonotype has a count of ten or more. This clone's antigen is unknown. Base qualities are missing; no much larger clone stands one base away. Ophthalmopathy patients had moderately to severely active disease, with a Clinical Activity Score of 3 or more, a NOSPECS grade of 4 or more, and a disease duration of less than 3 months. Any patient with an uncontrolled infection, another autoimmune disease, pregnancy or lactation was excluded. Diagnoses were established on the basis of clinical symptoms, serum thyroxine and TRAb, thyroid ultrasound, and orbital computed tomography. Ficoll-Paque density gradient centrifugation was used to isolate PBMCs from 10 ml of fresh peripheral blood. Total RNA was extracted with Trizol reagent, and quality was checked on an Agilent 2100 Bioanalyzer. Amplification of TCR beta CDR3 regions was carried out from RNA transcripts. For the first round of RT-PCR on the TCR CDR3, the HTBI primer set was used together with the Qiagen OneStep RT-PCR kit. Libraries were constructed in a second round of multiplex PCR, after which size selection and purification were carried out. Sequencing of the libraries was done on an Illumina HiSeq2000 using paired-end 100 bp reads. Per the authors' processing: SOAPnuke was used to process the raw data, throwing out any read that contained adapters or uncalled bases, had a mean Phred below 15, or lacked an exact constant-primer or identifier match. High-quality paired reads were merged using COPE v1.2.5, and each unique nucleotide sequence was defined as a clonotype. MiTCR v1.1 was used to align clonotypes to the IMGT TRBV, TRBD and TRBJ reference segments. Analysis was restricted to V-J combinations with a frequency above 0.0001, which covered over 98% of repertoires. A TCS score was defined as the ratio between F50 (clonal expansion) and ExV (chaos), using BLOSUM62-based TCRdist between CDR3 peptides within each V-J. Welch's t-statistics and random forest reduced roughly 500 V-J features to fewer than 15, which were used in a naive Bayes classifier (R e1071). TCRdb took the public reads, trimmed them with fastp at Q25, ran MiXCR for clone calling and kept in-frame beta chains. Under each unique CDR3 protein, matching rows form one entry showing the most common genes and DNA. The V and J calls follow TCRdb's processing rather than the paper's. The sample includes approximately 600,000 distinct CDR3 sequences, with over 12% observed a single time. The ten biggest clones cover 7% to 9% of the sample.

V was cut back by 7 bases and J by 5 bases, leaving a gap of 26 bases between them. Via the germline V gene (reference sequence), CDR1 is MNHEY and CDR2 SMNVEV. Taken from cysteine to phenylalanine, the CDR3 has 17 residues. Solely the CDR3 DNA is kept, with 51 bases framed from the first base. What was sequenced was blood. This clonotype was obtained from a woman aged 18 to 35 with Graves' ophthalmopathy. The rearranged chain carries TRBV27 and TRBJ1-1; the D gene is possibly TRBD1, with 6 bases matching. The CDR3 reads as follows: CASTTTAPGGPGTEAFF. The nucleotide sequence is given as TGTGCCAGCACCACCACCGCCCCCGGGGGGCCGGGGACTGAAGCTTTCTTT.